The subject of this entry is one T cell receptor beta chain. The data are from a study of blood T cell repertoires in COVID-19. About the research overall: From the United States, Italy and Spain came samples of acute and convalescent COVID-19. Sources were T cells, B-cell-depleted T cells, or PBMCs; the material itself was cDNA or gDNA.

The ends were cut back, 0 bases at V and 4 bases at J, with 7 bases in the middle. The CDR3 has 13 residues. Germline values: CDR1 SGDLS, CDR2 YYNGEE. The protocol was immunoSEQ multiplex PCR, while the TCRdb copy is restricted to in-frame clones and leaves out a portion. The sample yields 120,000 or so clones, around four fifths seen once. The source of this sequence is an older woman with acute or convalescent COVID-19. The genes are TRBV9 and TRBJ1-1; possible D gene TRBD1, 6 bases. Material: peripheral blood. The CDR3 DNA follows: TGTGCCAGCAGCGTAGGGGGGCTCACTGAAGCTTTCTTT. As protein: CASSVGGLTEAFF.